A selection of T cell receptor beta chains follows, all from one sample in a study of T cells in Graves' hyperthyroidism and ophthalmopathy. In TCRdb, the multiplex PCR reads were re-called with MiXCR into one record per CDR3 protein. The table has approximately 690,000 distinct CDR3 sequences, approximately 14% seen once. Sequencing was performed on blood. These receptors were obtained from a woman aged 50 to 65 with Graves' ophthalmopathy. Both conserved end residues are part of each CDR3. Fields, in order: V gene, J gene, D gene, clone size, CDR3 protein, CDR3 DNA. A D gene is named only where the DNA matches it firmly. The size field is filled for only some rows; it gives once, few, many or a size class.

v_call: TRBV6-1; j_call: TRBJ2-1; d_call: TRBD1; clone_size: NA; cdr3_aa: CASSTRDRVHEQFF; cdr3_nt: TGTGCCAGCAGTACCCGGGACAGGGTTCACGAGCAGTTCTTC
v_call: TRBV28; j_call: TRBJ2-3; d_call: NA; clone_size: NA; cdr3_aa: CASSFMDRATDTQYF; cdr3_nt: TGTGCCAGCAGTTTCATGGACAGAGCCACAGATACGCAGTATTTT
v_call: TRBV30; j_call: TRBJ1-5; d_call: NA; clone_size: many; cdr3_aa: CAWSRLQGGQPQHF; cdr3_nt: TGTGCCTGGAGTCGATTACAGGGCGGCCAGCCCCAGCATTTT
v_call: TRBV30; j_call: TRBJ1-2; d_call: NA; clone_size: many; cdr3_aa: CAWSVKGGHGYTF; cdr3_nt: TGTGCCTGGAGTGTTAAGGGTGGGCATGGCTACACCTTC
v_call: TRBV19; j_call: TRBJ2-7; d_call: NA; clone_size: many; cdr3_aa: CASSIVRTSYYEQYF; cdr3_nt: TGTGCCAGTAGTATAGTGAGGACATCCTACTACGAGCAGTACTTC
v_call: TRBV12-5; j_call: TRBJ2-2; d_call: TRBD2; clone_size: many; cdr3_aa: CASGSTSSNTGELFF; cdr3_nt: TGTGCTAGTGGGTCGACTAGCTCGAACACCGGGGAGCTGTTTTTT
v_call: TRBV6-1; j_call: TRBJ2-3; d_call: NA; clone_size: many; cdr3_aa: CASSETGGRPLDTQYF; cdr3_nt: TGTGCCAGCAGTGAAACCGGTGGGAGGCCCCTGGATACGCAGTATTTT
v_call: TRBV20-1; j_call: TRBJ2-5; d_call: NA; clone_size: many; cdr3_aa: CSVWSGGETQYF; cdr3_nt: TGCAGCGTCTGGAGCGGAGGAGAGACCCAGTACTTC
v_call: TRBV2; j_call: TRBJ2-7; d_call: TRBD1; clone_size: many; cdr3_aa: CASRVNRDRGYEQYF; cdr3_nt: TGTGCCAGCAGAGTAAATCGGGACAGGGGTTACGAGCAGTACTTC
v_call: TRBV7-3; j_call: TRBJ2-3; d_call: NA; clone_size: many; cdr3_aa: CASSPDFTDTQYF; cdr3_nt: TGTGCCAGCAGCCCCGACTTCACAGATACGCAGTATTTT
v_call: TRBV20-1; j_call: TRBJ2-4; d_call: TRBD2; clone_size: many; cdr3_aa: CSARPNRGGNIQYF; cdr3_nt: TGCAGTGCGCGACCCAACCGCGGGGGAAACATTCAGTACTTC
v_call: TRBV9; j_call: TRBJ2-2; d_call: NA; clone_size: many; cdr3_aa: CASSATDYTNTGELFF; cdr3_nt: TGTGCCAGCAGCGCCACGGACTATACGAACACCGGGGAGCTGTTTTTT
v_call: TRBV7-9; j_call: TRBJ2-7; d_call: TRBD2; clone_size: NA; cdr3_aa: CASSSYPGLAGYEQYF; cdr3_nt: TGTGCCAGCAGCTCATACCCGGGACTAGCGGGCTACGAGCAGTACTTC
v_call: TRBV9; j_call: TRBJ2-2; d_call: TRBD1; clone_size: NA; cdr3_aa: CASSPPRTGVTGELFF; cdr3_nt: TGTGCCAGCAGCCCCCCTCGGACAGGCGTTACCGGGGAGCTGTTTTTT
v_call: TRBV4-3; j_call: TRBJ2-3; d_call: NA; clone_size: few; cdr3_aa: CASSQDGTERLENQYF; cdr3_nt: TGCGCCAGCAGCCAAGATGGGACCGAGCGGCTAGAAAATCAGTATTTT
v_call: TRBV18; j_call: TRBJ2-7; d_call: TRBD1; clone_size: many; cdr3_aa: CASSPDRGKYEQYF; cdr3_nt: TGTGCCAGCTCACCGGACAGGGGGAAGTACGAGCAGTACTTC
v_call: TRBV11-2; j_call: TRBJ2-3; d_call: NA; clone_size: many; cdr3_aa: CASSLDGDAGTDTQYF; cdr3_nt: TGTGCCAGCAGCTTAGATGGTGACGCCGGCACAGATACGCAGTATTTT
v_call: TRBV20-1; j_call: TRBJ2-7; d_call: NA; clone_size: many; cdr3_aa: CSARSGPGIEQYF; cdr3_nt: TGCAGTGCTAGATCTGGCCCAGGGATCGAGCAGTACTTC
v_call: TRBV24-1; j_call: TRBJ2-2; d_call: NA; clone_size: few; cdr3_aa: CATSWENTGELFF; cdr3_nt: TGTGCCACCAGCTGGGAAAACACCGGGGAGCTGTTTTTT
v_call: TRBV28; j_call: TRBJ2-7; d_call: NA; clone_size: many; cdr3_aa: CASSFSTGSEQYF; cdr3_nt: TGTGCCAGCAGTTTCTCGACAGGTTCGGAGCAGTACTTC
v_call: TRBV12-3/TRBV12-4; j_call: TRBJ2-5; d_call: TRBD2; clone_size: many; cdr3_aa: CASRQTSEETQYF; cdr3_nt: TGTGCCAGCAGGCAGACTAGCGAGGAGACCCAGTACTTC
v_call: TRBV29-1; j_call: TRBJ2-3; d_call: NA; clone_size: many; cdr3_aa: CSVDFTDTQYF; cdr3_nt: TGCAGCGTTGACTTCACAGATACGCAGTATTTT
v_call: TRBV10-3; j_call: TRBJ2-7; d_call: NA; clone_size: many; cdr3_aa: CAISEASRSYEQYF; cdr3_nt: TGTGCCATCAGTGAGGCTAGCCGATCCTACGAGCAGTACTTC
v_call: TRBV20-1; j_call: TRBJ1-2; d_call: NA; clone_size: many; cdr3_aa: CSARAYGGGIYGYTF; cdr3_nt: TGCAGTGCTAGAGCATATGGGGGCGGAATCTATGGCTACACCTTC
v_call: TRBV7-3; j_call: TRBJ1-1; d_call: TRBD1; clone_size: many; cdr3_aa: CASSLIARGQSTEAFF; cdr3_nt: TGTGCCAGCAGCTTAATTGCGAGGGGGCAATCTACTGAAGCTTTCTTT
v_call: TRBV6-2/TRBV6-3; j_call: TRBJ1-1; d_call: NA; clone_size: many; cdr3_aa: CASRHRVILMNTEAFF; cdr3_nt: TGTGCCAGCAGACACAGGGTTATTCTCATGAACACTGAAGCTTTCTTT
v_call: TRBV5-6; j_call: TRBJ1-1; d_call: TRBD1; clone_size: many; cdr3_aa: CATRVGQAFGTEAFF; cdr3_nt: TGTGCCACCAGAGTGGGACAGGCCTTCGGGACTGAAGCTTTCTTT
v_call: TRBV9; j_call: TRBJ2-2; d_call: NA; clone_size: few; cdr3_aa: CASSEAIFGDTGELFF; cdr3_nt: TGTGCCAGCAGCGAGGCCATTTTTGGGGATACCGGGGAGCTGTTTTTT
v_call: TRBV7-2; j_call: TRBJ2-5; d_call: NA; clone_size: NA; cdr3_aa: CASSLRRNQPQETQYF; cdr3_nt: TGTGCCAGCAGCTTAAGGCGGAATCAGCCCCAAGAGACCCAGTACTTC
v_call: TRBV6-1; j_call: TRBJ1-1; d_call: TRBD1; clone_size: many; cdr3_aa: CASREGQGGRTEAFF; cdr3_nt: TGTGCCAGCAGAGAAGGACAGGGGGGACGCACTGAAGCTTTCTTT
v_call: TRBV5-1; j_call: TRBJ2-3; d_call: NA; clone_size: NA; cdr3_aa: CASSGSLDTQYF; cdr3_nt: TGCGCCAGCAGCGGATCTTTGGATACGCAGTATTTT
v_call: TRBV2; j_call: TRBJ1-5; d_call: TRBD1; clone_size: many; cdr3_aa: CASSDRTGGDQPQHF; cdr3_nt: TGTGCCAGCAGTGATAGGACAGGGGGAGATCAGCCCCAGCATTTT